The present T cell receptor (beta chain) was sequenced within a study of blood T cell repertoires in COVID-19. The overall study: COVID-19 samples from acute and convalescent phases originated in the United States, Italy and Spain. PBMCs, B-cell-depleted T cells, or T cells were the source of the cDNA or gDNA that made up the material.

Clones were read by immunoSEQ multiplex PCR, and TCRdb kept only the in-frame ones, dropping some. The top ten hold approximately 37% of the sample, which has fewer than 45,000 clones, around 80% seen once. V dropped 6 bases and J dropped 2 bases, with 11 bases sitting between them. This CDR3 region has 13 residues. Germline V CDR1 and CDR2: MNHEY, SMNVEV (reference sequence). Specimen: peripheral blood. The chain uses TRBV27 and TRBJ2-7; perhaps TRBD2 as D (6 bases). This receptor was identified in a middle-aged man with active or convalescent COVID-19. DNA for the CDR3: TGTGCCAGCAGCCCCGGGACTCCCTACGAGCAGTACTTC. Protein sequence: CASSPGTPYEQYF.